This TCR beta chain was captured in a study of T cell changes during pregnancy in multiple sclerosis. This CDR3 has 14 amino acids. Germline V lookup: CDR1 SEHNR, CDR2 FQNEAQ (reference sequence). The ends were cut back, 4 bases at V and 5 bases at J, with 14 bases in the middle. The method was immunoSEQ multiplex PCR; TCRdb's version includes in-frame clones alone and lacks a portion of them. The table has about 48,000 clones, nearly 95% seen once. The receptor was derived from a female donor with multiple sclerosis, enrolled in a pregnancy study. V usage is TRBV7-9 and J usage is TRBJ1-1; D not resolved. The material sequenced was CD4+ T cells from peripheral blood mononuclear cells, taken in the first trimester of pregnancy. CDR3 in DNA: TGTGCCAGCAGCTACCGCCCGGGTGGAACTGAAGCTTTCTTT. The encoded protein is CASSYRPGGTEAFF.